This passage covers 24 T cell receptor beta chains from one sample sequenced in a study of vaccination and CD4 T cells after COVID-19. Which antigens these TCRs recognize remains unknown. Cultured CD4+ T cells had their DNA profiled by the Oncomine TCR Beta short-read assay. TCRdb fed the PCR reads into MiXCR, producing one record per CDR3 protein. The table shows some 25,000 distinct CDR3 sequences, with over 60% occurring only once. Described treatment: roughly ten-day PBMC culture with coronavirus spike peptide pools or control peptides (ViraFEST assay). Sequencing was carried out using CD4+ T cells from blood, cultured in vitro. These TCRs come from a human donor who had recovered from COVID-19.

The chain couples TRBV25-1 to TRBJ1-1; D gene uncertain. The CDR3 covers 16 residues. Germline V gene lookup returns CDR1 MGHDK and CDR2 SYGVNS. Trimming cost V 1 base and J 1 base, with 13 bases left between them. The CDR3 region is CASSEWAISTNTEAFF. DNA of the CDR3: TGTGCCAGCAGTGAATGGGCGATTTCCACGAACACTGAAGCTTTCTTT. Full variable domain (outside the CDR3, taken from reference TRBV25-1 and TRBJ1-1): EADIYQTPRYLVIGTGKKITLECSQTMGHDKMYWYQQDPGMELHLIHYSYGVNSTEKGDLSSESTVSRIRTEHFPLTLESARPSHTSQYLCASSEWAISTNTEAFFGQGTRLTVV.

V usage is TRBV27 and J usage is TRBJ1-3; 7 bases line up with TRBD1. V gave up 8 bases and J gave up 4 bases; unmatched junction bases: 11. The CDR3 runs to 15 residues. Looked up from germline, CDR1 is MNHEY and CDR2 is SMNVEV (reference sequence). The CDR3 protein is CASRSLGGTGNTIYF. The DNA of the CDR3 is TGTGCCAGCCGGTCATTAGGGGGCACAGGAAACACCATATATTTT.

J is TRBJ1-6 and V is TRBV30, with D perhaps matching TRBD1 (6 bases). Trimming shortened V by 0 bases and J by 10 bases, and 16 bases separated the two germline ends. The CDR3 sequence is 15 residues long. Per germline, CDR1 GTSNPN and CDR2 SVGIG (reference sequence). CDR3 loop: CAWSVGLQGGSPLHF. CDR3 nucleotides: TGTGCCTGGAGTGTAGGGTTACAGGGCGGATCACCCCTCCACTTT.

This clonotype is labeled large. V gene TRBV27 combines with J gene TRBJ1-2; D is undetermined. V was cut by 8 bases and J by 2 bases, with 15 bases left in between. Germline V CDR1 and CDR2: MNHEY, SMNVEV (reference sequence). CDR3 length: 14 amino acids. Here the CDR3 reads CASRRASLNYGYTF. CDR3 sequence (DNA): TGTGCCAGCCGTCGGGCTTCTTTAAACTATGGCTACACCTTC.

This clonotype was found a few times. The V call is TRBV20-1, the J call TRBJ1-3; TRBD1 might be the D (6 bases). Germline CDR1 is DFQATT and CDR2 is SNEGSKA (reference sequence). The length of the CDR3 is 15 residues. Trimming removed 3 bases from V and 0 bases from J, with 12 bases in between. The CDR3 loop reads CSASKRGLSGNTIYF. DNA for the CDR3: TGCAGTGCTAGTAAACGGGGGCTCTCTGGAAACACCATATATTTT.

This sequence joins TRBV6-1 and TRBJ2-3; D gene uncertain. The CDR3 is 10 amino acids. The germline V gene has CDR1 MNHNS and CDR2 SASEGT. With 8 bases removed from V and 1 base from J, the gap between germline ends came to 1 base. The CDR3 DNA is TGTGCCAGCGGCACAGATACGCAGTATTTT. It specifies CASGTDTQYF.

The rearrangement uses TRBV6-1 and TRBJ1-1, with D unclear. CDR1 is MNHNS, CDR2 SASEGT, per germline. Trimming left V 7 bases short and J 13 bases short, with 19 bases between. The CDR3 is 12 amino acids. In DNA, the CDR3 is TGTGCCAGCATTGAGGGTCGGAAAAAACTTTTCTTT. Its protein is CASIEGRKKLFF.

The gene calls are TRBV6-5 and TRBJ2-7; D may correspond to TRBD1 or TRBD2 (6 bases each). Trimming cost V 0 bases and J 3 bases, with 12 bases left between them. CDR1 is MNHEY and CDR2 is SVGAGI in the germline V gene. The CDR3 is made up of 15 amino acids. CDR3: CASSYSLGGGYEQYF. CDR3 DNA: TGTGCCAGCAGTTACTCTCTCGGAGGGGGCTACGAGCAGTACTTC.

The V call is TRBV19, the J call TRBJ1-5, with D tentatively TRBD1 (5 bases). V was cut by 1 base and J by 3 bases, with 13 bases left in between. CDR1 and CDR2 (germline): LNHDA, SQIVND (reference sequence). The CDR3 has 16 residues. The CDR3 coding sequence is TGTGCCAGTAGTATAGCCACAAGGGGCCCCAATCAGCCCCAGCATTTT. Translating it yields CASSIATRGPNQPQHF.

The V call is TRBV20-1, the J call TRBJ2-5; D is unclear. The CDR3 has 12 amino acids. In germline, CDR1 is DFQATT, CDR2 SNEGSKA (reference sequence). V lost 6 bases to trimming and J lost 4 bases, with 12 bases between them. CDR3 sequence: CSASPRRETQYF. For the CDR3, the DNA is TGCAGTGCCAGCCCTCGCCGAGAGACCCAGTACTTC.

This clonotype was counted between two and nine times. The genes are TRBV19 and TRBJ1-5; the D gene is possibly TRBD1 (5 bases). Trimming shortened V by 6 bases and J by 4 bases, and 16 bases separated the two germline ends. This CDR3 region has 15 residues. Germline values: CDR1 LNHDA, CDR2 SQIVND (reference sequence). The CDR3 region has the DNA TGTGCCAGTAGACGGGGCCCGAGCCCGAATCAGCCCCAGCATTTT. Translating it yields CASRRGPSPNQPQHF.

The gene calls are TRBV19 and TRBJ1-1; D is perhaps TRBD1 (5 bases). This CDR3 contains 11 residues. The germline V gene encodes CDR1 LNHDA and CDR2 SQIVND (reference sequence). Trimming pared 6 bases from V and 12 bases from J, leaving 14 bases between. In DNA, the CDR3 is TGTGCCAGTAGCCCACAGGCGCAACCTTTCTTT. Translating it yields CASSPQAQPFF.

This chain connects TRBV20-1 to TRBJ1-4; tentatively, D is TRBD1 (5 bases). V dropped 1 base and J dropped 10 bases, with 10 bases sitting between them. CDR1 DFQATT and CDR2 SNEGSKA come from the germline V gene (reference sequence). CDR3 size: 12 residues. The CDR3 nucleotides are TGCAGTGCTAGAGGCCAGGGAGGAAAACTGTTTTTT. This translates into CSARGQGGKLFF.

This chain links TRBV5-1 with TRBJ2-1; TRBD2 matches at 8 bases. V gave up 0 bases and J gave up 3 bases; unmatched junction bases: 5. The CDR3 sequence is 16 residues long. Germline V lookup: CDR1 SGHRS, CDR2 YFSETQ. The CDR3 bases are TGCGCCAGCAGCTTGGAGGTCGGGACTAGCTACAATGAGCAGTTCTTC. Its protein is CASSLEVGTSYNEQFF.

The V and J genes are TRBV12-3 or TRBV12-4 and TRBJ1-1; D is uncertain. This CDR3 comprises 13 residues. Between the trimmed V and J ends, which lost 3 bases and 1 base, there was a span of 6 bases. Written as DNA, the CDR3 is TGTGCCAGCAGTTTTGTCCGGAACACTGAAGCTTTCTTT. Translation: CASSFVRNTEAFF.

The CDR3 region has the DNA TGCAGTGCTAGGCGGGCTAGCGGGAGGTCCTACGAGCAGTACTTC. Its translation is CSARRASGRSYEQYF. The chain has TRBV20-1 and TRBJ2-7, with 11 bases aligning to TRBD2. Germline V lookup: CDR1 DFQATT, CDR2 SNEGSKA (reference sequence). This CDR3 has 15 residues. V shed 3 bases and J 1 base; nucleotides not matched to a gene: 5.

The chain joins TRBV6-1 to TRBJ1-1; D gene unclear. Germline CDR1 MNHNS, CDR2 SASEGT. This CDR3 spans 13 amino acids. V was clipped by 6 bases and J by 1 base, with 9 bases between them. Here the CDR3 DNA reads TGTGCCAGCAGGTTTGGTGAGAACACTGAAGCTTTCTTT. This codes for CASRFGENTEAFF.

This chain joins TRBV6-1 and TRBJ1-5; D may be TRBD1 (5 bases). Trimming shortened V by 6 bases and J by 2 bases, and 17 bases separated the two germline ends. The CDR3 consists of 16 residues. Germline CDR1 MNHNS, CDR2 SASEGT. Here the CDR3 DNA reads TGTGCCAGCAGCCCCGGGGGAGGAGTTGGCAATCAGCCCCAGCATTTT. Encoded protein: CASSPGGGVGNQPQHF.

This chain's CDR3 is CASSYRKGYNSPLHF. As DNA, the CDR3 is TGTGCCAGCAGTTACAGAAAAGGGTATAATTCACCCCTCCACTTT. V is TRBV6-5 and J is TRBJ1-6; D is ambiguous. CDR1 is MNHEY and CDR2 is SVGAGI in the germline V gene. There are 15 residues in the CDR3. Trimming took off 2 bases at V and 4 bases at J, with 9 bases between the two ends.

This rearrangement joins TRBV29-1 to TRBJ2-5; weak D call: TRBD2 (5 bases). Germline CDR1 SQVTM, CDR2 ANQGSEA. V lost 3 bases to trimming and J lost 7 bases, with 12 bases between them. The CDR3 loop spans 12 amino acids. CDR3 sequence reads: CSVEILAGTQYF. DNA of the CDR3: TGCAGCGTTGAGATTCTAGCAGGGACCCAGTACTTC.

The rearrangement joins TRBV20-1 to TRBJ2-5; 11 bases map to TRBD1. The CDR3 contains 15 residues. Germline assignment: CDR1 DFQATT and CDR2 SNEGSKA (reference sequence). The V and J ends lost 8 bases and 3 bases, in that order; junction bases with no gene match: 11. The CDR3 DNA follows: TGCAGTCCGAGAGGACAGGGGGCGGGTAAAGAGACCCAGTACTTC. This codes for CSPRGQGAGKETQYF.

This clonotype was detected only a few times. The CDR3 is CSASLVRGRSPYNSPLHF. For the CDR3, the DNA is TGCAGTGCTAGTCTTGTGAGGGGGCGCAGTCCCTATAATTCACCCCTCCACTTT. This rearrangement joins TRBV20-1 to TRBJ1-6; TRBD1 aligns across 7 bases. Looked up from germline, CDR1 is DFQATT and CDR2 is SNEGSKA (reference sequence). With V trimmed by 3 bases and J by 2 bases, 13 bases remained unmatched. This CDR3 is built from 18 residues.

The V and J genes are TRBV15 and TRBJ2-5; the match to TRBD1 covers 8 bases. Germline trimming cut 4 bases from V and 3 bases from J; bases unmatched to any gene: 10. The germline gives CDR1 LNHNV, CDR2 YYDKDF (reference sequence). The CDR3 has 16 residues. The CDR3 DNA follows: TGTGCCACCAGCATCCAACCGGGACAGGAGAAAGAGACCCAGTACTTC. This translates into CATSIQPGQEKETQYF.

V and J are TRBV28 and TRBJ2-3; 15 bases are a match to TRBD2. V lost 6 bases to trimming and J lost 2 bases; unmatched junction nucleotides: 6. Germline values: CDR1 MDHEN, CDR2 SYDVKM. The CDR3 runs 17 residues. The CDR3 loop is CASREGLAGGYTDTQYF. CDR3 in DNA: TGTGCCAGCAGGGAAGGACTAGCGGGAGGGTACACAGATACGCAGTATTTT.